This T cell receptor (beta chain) was profiled in a study of shared clonotypes between healthy human individuals. Germline assignment: CDR1 SGHRS and CDR2 YFSETQ. The V gene lost 1 base and the J gene lost 5 bases, with 6 bases spanning the gap. This CDR3 has 12 amino acids. Some clones are missing from TCRdb's copy, which holds only in-frame ones; the method was immunoSEQ multiplex PCR. The sample includes millions of clones, roughly 91% of them seen just once. The naive CD8 subset, CD45RO-negative cells positively selected for CCR7, excluded terminally differentiated effector memory CD45RA+ cells. Healthy HIV-negative adults without recent acute infections or vaccinations served as donors. Nashville, Tennessee was home to all donors, each a Caucasian adult.

The receptor was derived from a man between 18 and 29 years old in good health. Some clones in this sample may be carry-over from other donors' samples. The sample comprised naive CD8+ T cells from PBMCs. This chain links TRBV5-1 with TRBJ2-5; no firm D call. The CDR3: CASSLKLETQYF. In DNA form, the CDR3 reads TGCGCCAGCAGCTTGAAGTTGGAGACCCAGTACTTC.